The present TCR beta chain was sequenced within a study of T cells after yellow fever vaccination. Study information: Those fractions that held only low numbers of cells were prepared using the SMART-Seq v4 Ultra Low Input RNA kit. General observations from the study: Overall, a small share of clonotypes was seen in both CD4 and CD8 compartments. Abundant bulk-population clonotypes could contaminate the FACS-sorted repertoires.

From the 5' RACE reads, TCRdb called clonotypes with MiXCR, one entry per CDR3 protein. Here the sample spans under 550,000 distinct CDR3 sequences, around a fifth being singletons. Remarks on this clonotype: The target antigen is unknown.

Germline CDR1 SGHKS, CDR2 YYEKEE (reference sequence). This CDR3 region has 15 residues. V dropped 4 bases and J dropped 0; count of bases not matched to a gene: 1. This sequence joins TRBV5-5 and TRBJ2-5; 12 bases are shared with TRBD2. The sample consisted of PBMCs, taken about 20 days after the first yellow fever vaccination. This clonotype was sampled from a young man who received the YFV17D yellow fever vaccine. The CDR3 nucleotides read TGTGCCAGCAGCAGGACTAGCGGGGACCAAGAGACCCAGTACTTC. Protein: CASSRTSGDQETQYF.